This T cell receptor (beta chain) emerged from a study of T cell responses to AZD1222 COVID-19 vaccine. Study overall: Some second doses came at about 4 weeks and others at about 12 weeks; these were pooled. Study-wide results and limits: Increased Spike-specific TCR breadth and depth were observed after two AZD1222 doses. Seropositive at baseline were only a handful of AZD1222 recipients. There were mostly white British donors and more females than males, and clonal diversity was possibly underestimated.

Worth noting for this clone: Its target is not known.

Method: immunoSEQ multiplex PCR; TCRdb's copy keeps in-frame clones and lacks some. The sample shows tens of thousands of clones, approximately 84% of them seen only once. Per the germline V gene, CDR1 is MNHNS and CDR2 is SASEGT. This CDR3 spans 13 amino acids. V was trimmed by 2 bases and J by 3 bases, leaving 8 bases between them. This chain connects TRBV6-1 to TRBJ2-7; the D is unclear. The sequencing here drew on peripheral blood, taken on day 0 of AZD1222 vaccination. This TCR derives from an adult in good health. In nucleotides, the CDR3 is TGTGCCAGCAGTGAAACCCCGATCTACGAGCAGTACTTC. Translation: CASSETPIYEQYF.